The 3 T cell receptor beta chains below all came from one sample that was sequenced in a study of CXCR3 chemokines and chemotherapy response in bladder cancer. TCRdb itself ran the PCR reads through MiXCR, one entry per CDR3 protein. The profile shows 13,000 or so distinct CDR3 sequences, over 10% of them singletons. This specimen was taken from a patient whose treatment included neoadjuvant chemotherapy. The receptors were gathered from a human donor with bladder cancer that did not respond to neoadjuvant chemotherapy.

By sample share, this clonotype is medium-sized. In DNA form, the CDR3 reads TGTGCCAGCAGCTTAGCTCGGGCAGGGTTCCCCACCTTC. Protein sequence: CASSLARAGFPTF. The chain carries TRBV7-2 and TRBJ1-2; TRBD1 might be the D (5 bases). This CDR3 has 13 residues. Germline assignment: CDR1 SGHTA and CDR2 FQGNSA. Trimming took 0 bases from V and 13 from J, leaving 15 bases between them.

The rearrangement joins TRBV30 to TRBJ1-4; 9 bases fit TRBD1. This CDR3 is built from 16 residues. Trimming took 1 base from V and 8 from J; bases not matched to a gene: 11. CDR1 and CDR2 from the germline V gene are GTSNPN and SVGIG (reference sequence). In DNA form, the CDR3 reads TGTGCCTGGAGTGGAACCGGGACAGGGATAAGGGAAAAACTGTTTTTT. It yields the protein CAWSGTGTGIREKLFF.

Here the CDR3 reads CASGRTGTSEQYF. CDR3 coding DNA: TGTGCCAGCGGCCGGACAGGGACCTCCGAGCAGTACTTC. V is TRBV9 and J is TRBJ2-7; TRBD1 agrees at 8 bases. The trim removed 7 bases at V and 6 bases at J, leaving 9 bases unmatched. The CDR3 spans 13 residues. From germline, CDR1 is SGDLS and CDR2 YYNGEE.